Sequencing of this T cell receptor beta chain was carried out in a study of cytomegalovirus exposure and HLA in healthy donors. Details on this clone: Its target is not known.

In the PCR, 60 Vbeta and 13 Jbeta primers were used. As processed by the authors: Later, an analysis found roughly 80 million unique TCR beta chains, and roughly 9.9 million of these were shared. Produced via immunoSEQ multiplex PCR; TCRdb's table is partial and in-frame only. The DNA gave D and trimming, while V, J and clone size come from that table. The table includes about 110,000 clones, approximately 58% detected once. Whole-study results and caveats: In a later analysis, TCR beta V- and J-gene trimming showed a link to a missense DCLRE1C variant. An analysis was carried out at a later point. It showed that HLA-associated TCR beta chains were more clonally expanded than equally common non-associated chains. Most CMV-associated TCR beta chains appeared HLA-restricted in a later analysis.

V trimming: 11 bases; J trimming: 2 bases; junction bases outside the gene matches: 19. This CDR3 region has 17 residues. Germline lookup yields CDR1 MNHEY and CDR2 SMNVEV (reference sequence). The clonotype comes from a woman aged 25 to 39 in good health and CMV-seronegative. Sequencing used PBMCs. This chain links TRBV27 with TRBJ2-7, with 9 bases fitting TRBD2. CDR3 sequence reads: CAGLRGGRASGTYEQYF. CDR3 DNA sequence: TGTGCCGGACTTAGAGGAGGGCGGGCTAGCGGGACCTACGAGCAGTACTTC.